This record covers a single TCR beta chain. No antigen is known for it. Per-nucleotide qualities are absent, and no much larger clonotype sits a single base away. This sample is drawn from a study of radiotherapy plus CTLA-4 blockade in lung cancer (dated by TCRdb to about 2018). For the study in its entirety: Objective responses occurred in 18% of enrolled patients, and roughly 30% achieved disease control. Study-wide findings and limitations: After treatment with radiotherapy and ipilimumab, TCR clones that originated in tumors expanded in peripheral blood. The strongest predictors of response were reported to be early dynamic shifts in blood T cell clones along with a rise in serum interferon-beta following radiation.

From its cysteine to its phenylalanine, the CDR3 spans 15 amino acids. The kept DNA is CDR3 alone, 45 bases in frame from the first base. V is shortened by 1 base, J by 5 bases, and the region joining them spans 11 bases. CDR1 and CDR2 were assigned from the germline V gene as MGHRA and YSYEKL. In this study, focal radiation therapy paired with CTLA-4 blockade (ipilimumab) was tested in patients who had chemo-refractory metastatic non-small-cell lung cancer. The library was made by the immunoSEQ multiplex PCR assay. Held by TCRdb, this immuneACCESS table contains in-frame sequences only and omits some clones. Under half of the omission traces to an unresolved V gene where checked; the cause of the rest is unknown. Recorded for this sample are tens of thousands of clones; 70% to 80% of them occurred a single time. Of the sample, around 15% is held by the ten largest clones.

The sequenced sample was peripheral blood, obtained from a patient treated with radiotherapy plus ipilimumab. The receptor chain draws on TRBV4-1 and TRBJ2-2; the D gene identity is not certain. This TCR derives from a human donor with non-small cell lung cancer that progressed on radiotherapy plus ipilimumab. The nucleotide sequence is TGCGCCAGCAGCCAAGTTAGCCGAGAGACCGGGGAGCTGTTTTTT. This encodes CASSQVSRETGELFF.